This T cell receptor beta chain was sequenced for a study of T cell responses to AZD1222 COVID-19 vaccine. With respect to this clone: Its antigen is not known.

Study-wide results and caveats: Receipt of two AZD1222 doses was followed by a rise in Spike-specific TCR breadth and depth. Clonal diversity may have been underestimated in mostly white British donors.

Only in-frame clones appear in the TCRdb table, and some are missing; sequencing was by immunoSEQ multiplex PCR. The sample lists over 100,000 clones, around 90% occurring once. The junction had 6 bases not matched to a gene; V was cut back by 1 base and J by 4 bases. This CDR3 is 16 amino acids long. Germline V gene lookup returns CDR1 SGHRS and CDR2 YFSETQ. The chain is built from TRBV5-1 and TRBJ2-1; 9 bases match TRBD2. The specimen comprised peripheral blood, sampled on day 0 of AZD1222 vaccination. The source of this sequence is an adult in good health. The CDR3 reads CASSLRASGVYNEQFF. The CDR3 region has the DNA TGCGCCAGCAGCTTGCGGGCTAGCGGGGTTTACAATGAGCAGTTCTTC.